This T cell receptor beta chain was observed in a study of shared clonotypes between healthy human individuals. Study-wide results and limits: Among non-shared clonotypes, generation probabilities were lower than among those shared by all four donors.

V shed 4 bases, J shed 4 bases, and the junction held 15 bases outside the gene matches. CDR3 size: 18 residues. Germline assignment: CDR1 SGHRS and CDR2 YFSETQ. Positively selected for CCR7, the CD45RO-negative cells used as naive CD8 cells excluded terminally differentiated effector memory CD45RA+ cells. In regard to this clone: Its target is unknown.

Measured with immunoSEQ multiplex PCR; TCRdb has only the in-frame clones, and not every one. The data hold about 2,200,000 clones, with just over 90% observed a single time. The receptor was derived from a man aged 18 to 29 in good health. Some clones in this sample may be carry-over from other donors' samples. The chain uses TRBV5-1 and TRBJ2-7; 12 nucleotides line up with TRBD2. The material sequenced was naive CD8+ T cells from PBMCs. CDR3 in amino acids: CASSHVSGLAGGRYEQYF. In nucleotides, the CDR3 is TGCGCCAGCAGCCACGTATCGGGCCTAGCGGGAGGGAGGTACGAGCAGTACTTC.